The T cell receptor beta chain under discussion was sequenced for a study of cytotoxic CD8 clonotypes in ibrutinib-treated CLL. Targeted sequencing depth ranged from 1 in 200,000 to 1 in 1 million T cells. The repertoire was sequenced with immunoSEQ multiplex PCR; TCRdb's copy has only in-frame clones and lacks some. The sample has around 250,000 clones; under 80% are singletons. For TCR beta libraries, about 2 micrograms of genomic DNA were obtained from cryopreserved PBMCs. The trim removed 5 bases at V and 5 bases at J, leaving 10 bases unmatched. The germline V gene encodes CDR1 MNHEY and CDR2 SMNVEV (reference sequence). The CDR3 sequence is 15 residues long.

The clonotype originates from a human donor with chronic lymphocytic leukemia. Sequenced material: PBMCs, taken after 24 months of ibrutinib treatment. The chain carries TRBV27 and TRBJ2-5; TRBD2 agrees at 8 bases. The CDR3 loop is CASSLPGLGIETQYF. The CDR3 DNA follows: TGTGCCAGCAGTCTACCGGGACTAGGAATTGAGACCCAGTACTTC.